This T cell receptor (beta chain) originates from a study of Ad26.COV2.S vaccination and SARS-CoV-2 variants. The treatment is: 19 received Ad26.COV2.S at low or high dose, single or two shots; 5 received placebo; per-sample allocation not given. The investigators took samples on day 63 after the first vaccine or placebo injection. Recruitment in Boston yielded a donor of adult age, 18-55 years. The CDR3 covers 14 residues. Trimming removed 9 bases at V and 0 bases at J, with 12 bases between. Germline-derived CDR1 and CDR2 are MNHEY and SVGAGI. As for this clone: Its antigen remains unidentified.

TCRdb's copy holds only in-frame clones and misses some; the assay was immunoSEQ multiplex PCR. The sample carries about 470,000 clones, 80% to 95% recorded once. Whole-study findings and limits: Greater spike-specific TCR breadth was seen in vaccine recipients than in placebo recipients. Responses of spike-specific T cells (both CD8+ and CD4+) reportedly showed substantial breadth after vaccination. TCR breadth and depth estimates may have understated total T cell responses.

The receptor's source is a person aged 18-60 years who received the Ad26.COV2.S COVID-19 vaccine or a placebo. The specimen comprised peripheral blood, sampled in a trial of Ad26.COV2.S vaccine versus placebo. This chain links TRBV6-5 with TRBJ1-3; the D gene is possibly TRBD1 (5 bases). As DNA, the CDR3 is TGTGCCAGTAATGACGGGGCCTCTGGAAACACCATATATTTT. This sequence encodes CASNDGASGNTIYF.